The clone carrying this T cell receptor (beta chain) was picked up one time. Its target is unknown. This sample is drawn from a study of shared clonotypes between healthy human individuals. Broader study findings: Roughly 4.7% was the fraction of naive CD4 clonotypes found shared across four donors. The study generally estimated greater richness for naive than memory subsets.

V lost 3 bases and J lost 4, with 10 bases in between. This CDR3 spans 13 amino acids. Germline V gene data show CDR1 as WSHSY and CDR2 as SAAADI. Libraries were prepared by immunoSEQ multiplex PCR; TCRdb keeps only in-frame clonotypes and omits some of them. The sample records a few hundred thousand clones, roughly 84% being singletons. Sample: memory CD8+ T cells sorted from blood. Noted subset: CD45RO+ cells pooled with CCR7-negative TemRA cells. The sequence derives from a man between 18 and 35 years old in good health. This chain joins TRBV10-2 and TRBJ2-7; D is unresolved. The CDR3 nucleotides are TGCGCCAGCAGTGAAGGTCATCCATACGAGCAGTACTTC. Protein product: CASSEGHPYEQYF.